The 27 T cell receptor beta chains given below trace back to one sample, sequenced in a study of control samples from healthy donors and cancer patients. Profiling relied on immunoSEQ multiplex PCR, and the TCRdb table lists in-frame clones only, not all of them. The sample records under 150,000 clones, approximately 92% being singletons. Sequenced: blood. These receptors originate from a man aged 30 to 45 in good health.

This rearrangement joins TRBV27 to TRBJ2-2, with 7 bases that match TRBD2. CDR1 and CDR2 from the germline V gene are MNHEY and SMNVEV (reference sequence). V shed 5 bases and J 0 bases; nucleotides not matched to a gene: 12. This CDR3 is 18 amino acids long. CDR3 sequence: CASSPTAGTITNTGELFF. The CDR3 bases are TGTGCCAGCAGTCCGACCGCCGGGACTATAACGAACACCGGGGAGCTGTTTTTT.

The chain's CDR3 is CSARRDTEAFF. The CDR3 DNA is TGCAGTGCAAGACGCGACACTGAAGCTTTCTTT. This rearrangement joins TRBV20-1 to TRBJ1-1; D gene uncertain. The CDR3 runs 11 residues. The V end lost 6 bases, the J end lost 3 bases, and 8 bases lay between the germline ends. Germline CDR1 and CDR2: DFQATT and SNEGSKA (reference sequence).

The V call is TRBV30, the J call TRBJ2-2; weak D call: TRBD2 (5 bases). Trimming cost V 0 bases and J 6 bases, with 11 bases left between them. The germline V gene has CDR1 GTSNPN and CDR2 SVGIG (reference sequence). CDR3 length: 14 residues. The CDR3 here is CAWSVVVGAGELFF. The CDR3 DNA reads TGTGCCTGGAGTGTCGTAGTCGGGGCCGGGGAGCTGTTTTTT. Full variable domain (outside the CDR3, taken from reference TRBV30 and TRBJ2-2): SQTIHQWPATLVQPVGSPLSLECTVEGTSNPNLYWYRQAAGRGLQLLFYSVGIGQISSEVPQNLSASRPQDRQFILSSKKLLLSDSGFYLCAWSVVVGAGELFFGEGSRLTVL.

The chain uses TRBV19 and TRBJ1-1; possible D gene TRBD1, 5 bases. This CDR3 region has 14 residues. Germline CDR1 and CDR2: LNHDA and SQIVND (reference sequence). V was cut by 8 bases and J by 2 bases, with 15 bases left in between. The CDR3 here is CASVPGRVNTEAFF. The CDR3 DNA reads as TGTGCCAGTGTCCCGGGACGGGTCAACACTGAAGCTTTCTTT.

V and J are TRBV2 and TRBJ2-5, with TRBD2 matching over 13 bases. The junction had 5 bases not matched to a gene; V was cut back by 3 bases and J by 4 bases. Germline V gene lookup returns CDR1 SNHLY and CDR2 FYNNEI. This CDR3 comprises 16 residues. CDR3 nucleotides: TGTGCCAGCAGTGAGGGACTAGCGGGAAGGGGAGAGACCCAGTACTTC. Protein: CASSEGLAGRGETQYF.

The chain couples TRBV5-1 to TRBJ2-5; the D gene is possibly TRBD2 (5 bases). CDR3 length: 16 residues. V lost 0 bases to trimming and J lost 2 bases, with 14 bases between them. In germline, CDR1 is SGHRS, CDR2 YFSETQ. Written as DNA, the CDR3 is TGCGCCAGCAGCTTGGGAGGGAACCCAACTCAAGAGACCCAGTACTTC. Translation gives CASSLGGNPTQETQYF.

The chain has TRBV19 and TRBJ2-5; no clear D. The germline gives CDR1 LNHDA, CDR2 SQIVND (reference sequence). Trimming took off 11 bases at V and 4 bases at J, with 14 bases between the two ends. The CDR3 is 12 amino acids. The CDR3 region is CAARGGGETQYF. DNA for the CDR3: TGTGCCGCGCGCGGCGGCGGAGAGACCCAGTACTTC.

The gene calls are TRBV2 and TRBJ1-1; the D is unclear. This CDR3 has 16 residues. CDR1 SNHLY and CDR2 FYNNEI come from the germline V gene. Trimming took 2 bases from V and 3 from J, leaving 16 bases between them. CDR3 amino acids: CASSEISTRGDTEAFF. The CDR3 nucleotides read TGTGCCAGCAGTGAAATCTCAACCCGCGGGGACACTGAAGCTTTCTTT. Full variable domain (remainder filled in from reference TRBV2 and TRBJ1-1): EPEVTQTPSHQVTQMGQEVILRCVPISNHLYFYWYRQILGQKVEFLVSFYNNEISEKSEIFDDQFSVERPDGSNFTLKIRSTKLEDSAMYFCASSEISTRGDTEAFFGQGTRLTVV.

DNA of the CDR3: TGTGCCAGCAGCCCGACAGGGGCACCCCTCCACTTT. This gives the protein CASSPTGAPLHF. The chain couples TRBV6-5 to TRBJ1-6, with TRBD1 identical over 8 bases. Looked up from germline, CDR1 is MNHEY and CDR2 is SVGAGI. The V gene end was trimmed by 6 bases and the J gene end by 11 bases; junction bases not matched to a gene: 3. The CDR3 is 12 amino acids.

The gene calls are TRBV2 and TRBJ1-3; no reliable D call. V shed 7 bases and J shed 7 bases, with 11 bases lying between them. The CDR3 length is 12 residues. Germline values: CDR1 SNHLY, CDR2 FYNNEI. The CDR3 DNA reads TGTGCCAGCAACGGGCTGGGGAACACCATATATTTT. Protein: CASNGLGNTIYF. Complete variable domain (other parts from reference TRBV2 and TRBJ1-3): EPEVTQTPSHQVTQMGQEVILRCVPISNHLYFYWYRQILGQKVEFLVSFYNNEISEKSEIFDDQFSVERPDGSNFTLKIRSTKLEDSAMYFCASNGLGNTIYFGEGSWLTVV.

The gene calls are TRBV4-1 and TRBJ1-1; 7 bases are a match to TRBD1. With V trimmed by 2 bases and J by 6 bases, 21 bases remained unmatched. Germline V gives CDR1 MGHRA, CDR2 YSYEKL. The CDR3 consists of 19 residues. The CDR3 DNA reads TGCGCCAGCAGCCAATCCTTGACAGGGAGGAGGGGGTCCGGGTCTGAAGCTTTCTTT. Its translation: CASSQSLTGRRGSGSEAFF.

J is TRBJ1-5 and V is TRBV11-1, with D possibly being TRBD1 (6 bases). Germline V gene data show CDR1 as SGHAT and CDR2 as FQDESV (reference sequence). The CDR3 extends over 13 amino acids. The V and J ends lost 4 bases and 4 bases respectively, with 8 bases between them. CDR3 loop: CASSSDRNQPQHF. For the CDR3, the DNA is TGTGCCAGCAGCTCGGACAGAAATCAGCCCCAGCATTTT.

The chain has TRBV2 and TRBJ2-5; 10 bases align to TRBD2. The germline V gene encodes CDR1 SNHLY and CDR2 FYNNEI. Trimming took 8 bases from V and 1 from J; bases not matched to a gene: 13. This CDR3 spans 17 amino acids. The CDR3 DNA sequence: TGTGCCAGCGGAGGTGGTAGCGGGAGGAAAACCCAAGAGACCCAGTACTTC. As protein: CASGGGSGRKTQETQYF. The whole variable domain, filled in from reference TRBV2 and TRBJ2-5, reads EPEVTQTPSHQVTQMGQEVILRCVPISNHLYFYWYRQILGQKVEFLVSFYNNEISEKSEIFDDQFSVERPDGSNFTLKIRSTKLEDSAMYFCASGGGSGRKTQETQYFGPGTRLLVL.

This rearrangement joins TRBV30 to TRBJ2-7, with D hard to call. The CDR3 runs 12 residues. Trimming shortened V by 8 bases and J by 0 bases, and 11 bases separated the two germline ends. The V gene's germline CDR1 is GTSNPN and CDR2 SVGIG (reference sequence). The CDR3 spells CAAGIYSYEQYF. The CDR3 nucleotides are TGTGCCGCCGGAATCTACTCCTACGAGCAGTACTTC.

The rearrangement uses TRBV19 and TRBJ1-4; D might be TRBD1 (6 bases). Deletions cut 6 bases from V and 8 bases from J, with 19 bases between. In germline, CDR1 is LNHDA, CDR2 SQIVND (reference sequence). This CDR3 contains 15 residues. CDR3 sequence reads: CASRTPGQENEKLFF. The CDR3 bases are TGTGCCAGTAGGACACCGGGACAAGAAAACGAAAAACTGTTTTTT.

CDR3 nucleotides: TGTGCCAGCAGTGAAGCACCATTTTTGTTGGGCCCGGGTTATGGCTACACCTTC. Its translation is CASSEAPFLLGPGYGYTF. V gene TRBV2 combines with J gene TRBJ1-2, with no clear D. This CDR3 is built from 18 residues. V dropped 0 bases and J dropped 5 bases, with 22 bases sitting between them. Germline V gene data show CDR1 as SNHLY and CDR2 as FYNNEI.

The rearrangement links TRBV7-9 to TRBJ2-7; maybe TRBD1 (5 bases). The germline gives CDR1 SEHNR, CDR2 FQNEAQ (reference sequence). The CDR3 contains 14 residues. The germline V and J ends were trimmed by 5 bases and 1 base, with 12 bases remaining between them. DNA of the CDR3: TGTGCCAGCAGCCCACATCGACAGTCCTACGAGCAGTACTTC. It codes for CASSPHRQSYEQYF.

The chain uses TRBV11-2 and TRBJ1-2, with D unclear. Deletions cut 5 bases from V and 6 bases from J, with 16 bases between. Looked up from germline, CDR1 is SGHAT and CDR2 is FQNNGV. This CDR3 contains 14 residues. As DNA, the CDR3 is TGTGCCAGCAGCCACCCCTCCGGGGTGCATGGCTACACCTTC. Amino acid sequence: CASSHPSGVHGYTF. Complete variable domain (other parts from reference TRBV11-2 and TRBJ1-2): EAGVAQSPRYKIIEKRQSVAFWCNPISGHATLYWYQQILGQGPKLLIQFQNNGVVDDSQLPKDRFSAERLKGVDSTLKIQPAKLEDSAVYLCASSHPSGVHGYTFGSGTRLTVV.

The V and J genes are TRBV7-3 and TRBJ2-5; the D gene is possibly TRBD1 (5 bases). Germline CDR1 is SGHTA and CDR2 is FQGTGA. CDR3 size: 13 residues. V gave up 4 bases and J gave up 1 base, with 7 bases separating them. The CDR3 nucleotides are TGTGCCAGCAGCTCGACAGTCCAAGAGACCCAGTACTTC. This translates into CASSSTVQETQYF.

V usage is TRBV2 and J usage is TRBJ1-4, with a possible D match to TRBD1 (6 bases). Looked up from germline, CDR1 is SNHLY and CDR2 is FYNNEI. The CDR3 is 14 residues long. Trimming shortened V by 7 bases and J by 8 bases, and 17 bases separated the two germline ends. The CDR3 DNA sequence: TGTGCCAGCACCCGCAGGGGAGCGGGAGAAAAACTGTTTTTT. Amino acids: CASTRRGAGEKLFF. Full variable domain (rest looked up from reference TRBV2 and TRBJ1-4): EPEVTQTPSHQVTQMGQEVILRCVPISNHLYFYWYRQILGQKVEFLVSFYNNEISEKSEIFDDQFSVERPDGSNFTLKIRSTKLEDSAMYFCASTRRGAGEKLFFGSGTQLSVL.

The J gene is TRBJ1-4, the V gene TRBV28, with D possibly matching TRBD1 (5 bases). This CDR3 spans 12 amino acids. V was shortened by 4 bases and J by 13 bases, with 13 bases between the two germline ends. Per the germline V gene, CDR1 is MDHEN and CDR2 is SYDVKM. The DNA of the CDR3 is TGTGCCAGCAGTTCCGGGACCTCGAGACTGTTTTTT. Translation gives CASSSGTSRLFF.

In this sample, this clone is large. The CDR3 loop is CASTPGGLAGPFRWAVEQFF. The CDR3 DNA is TGTGCCAGCACCCCCGGAGGACTAGCGGGACCCTTTAGGTGGGCGGTTGAGCAGTTCTTC. The chain couples TRBV6-2 or TRBV6-3 to TRBJ2-1, with 12 nucleotides matching TRBD2. The V and J ends lost 7 bases and 9 bases, in that order; junction bases with no gene match: 25. The CDR3 has 20 residues. From germline, CDR1 is MNHEY and CDR2 SVGEGT.

The rearrangement joins TRBV4-1 to TRBJ1-2, with 9 bases fitting TRBD1. Germline trimming cut 1 base from V and 7 bases from J; bases unmatched to any gene: 7. Germline V gene lookup returns CDR1 MGHRA and CDR2 YSYEKL. The CDR3 contains 15 residues. This CDR3 is CASSQAGTGIGGYTF. CDR3 DNA sequence: TGCGCCAGCAGCCAAGCCGGGACAGGGATTGGTGGCTACACCTTC.

This sequence joins TRBV14 and TRBJ2-7, with D unclear. The CDR3 is 13 residues long. Looked up from germline, CDR1 is SGHDN and CDR2 is FVKESK. Trimming shortened V by 4 bases and J by 3 bases, and 10 bases separated the two germline ends. The CDR3 bases are TGTGCCAGCAGCCTCCTACCAGTCTACGAGCAGTACTTC. Translated, it gives CASSLLPVYEQYF.

The V and J genes are TRBV6-2 or TRBV6-3 and TRBJ2-3, with TRBD2 matching 8 bases. J lost 3 bases, V lost 3 bases, and 8 bases had no gene match. CDR1 and CDR2 (germline): MNHEY, SVGEGT. CDR3 size: 16 residues. CDR3 coding DNA: TGTGCCAGCAGTTATCAAAGCGGGAGTATTACAGATACGCAGTATTTT. Its protein is CASSYQSGSITDTQYF.

Regarding this clone: In the same sample, other DNA sequences code for this CDR3. DNA for the CDR3: TGCAGCGTTGAAGGCTACACCTTC. Amino acids: CSVEGYTF. The rearrangement links TRBV29-1 to TRBJ1-2; no clear D. The CDR3 runs 8 residues. The V gene's germline CDR1 is SQVTM and CDR2 ANQGSEA. V lost 1 base to trimming and J lost 9 bases, with 0 bases between them.

V and J are TRBV7-8 and TRBJ1-5, with 8 bases matching TRBD1. CDR1 is SGHVS and CDR2 is FQNEAQ in the germline V gene. V dropped 4 bases and J dropped 0; count of bases not matched to a gene: 5. The CDR3 contains 16 residues. For the CDR3, the DNA is TGTGCCAGCAGCTCGGACAGGGTAATTAGCAATCAGCCCCAGCATTTT. Translation gives CASSSDRVISNQPQHF.